Each of the 9 T cell receptor beta chains below was sequenced from the same sample in a study of T cells in Graves' hyperthyroidism and ophthalmopathy. Amplification yielded TCR beta CDR3 regions, with RNA transcripts as the source. The study used the HTBI primer set for a first-round RT-PCR of the TCR CDR3. TCRdb re-called the multiplex PCR reads with MiXCR, one entry per CDR3 protein. The data hold a few hundred thousand distinct CDR3 sequences, with roughly 15% observed a single time. The sample taken for sequencing was blood. These receptors came from a woman between 18 and 30 years old with Graves' hyperthyroidism.

This clonotype was recorded many times. This chain joins TRBV7-2 and TRBJ2-1; 10 bases map to TRBD2. From germline, CDR1 is SGHTA and CDR2 FQGNSA. The length of the CDR3 is 19 residues. Unmatched junction bases numbered 18, after V lost 0 bases and J lost 10 bases. In nucleotides, the CDR3 is TGTGCCAGCAGCTTAGCCCTCCGAATGTCAGCGGGGGGGGGAGGGGAGCAGTTCTTC. Its translation: CASSLALRMSAGGGGEQFF. The whole variable domain, remainder taken from reference TRBV7-2 and TRBJ2-1, is GAGVSQSPSNKVTEKGKDVELRCDPISGHTALYWYRQSLGQGLEFLIYFQGNSAPDKSGLPSDRFSAERTGGSVSTLTIQRTQQEDSAVYLCASSLALRMSAGGGGEQFFGPGTRLTVL.

This chain joins TRBV28 and TRBJ2-7; D possibly uses TRBD1 or TRBD2 (5 bases each). The CDR3 totals 13 residues. V was cut by 8 bases and J by 3 bases, with 14 bases left in between. Looked up from germline, CDR1 is MDHEN and CDR2 is SYDVKM. In DNA form, the CDR3 reads TGTGCCAGCGTCCGTTCGGGGCTCTACGAGCAGTACTTC. As protein: CASVRSGLYEQYF.

There are many counts of this clonotype. The chain combines TRBV15 with TRBJ2-7; a possible D gene is TRBD2 (6 bases). With 3 bases removed from V and 5 bases from J, the gap between germline ends came to 17 bases. This CDR3 region has 15 residues. Germline V lookup: CDR1 LNHNV, CDR2 YYDKDF (reference sequence). The chain's CDR3 is CATSSPKGGLNEQYF. As DNA, the CDR3 is TGTGCCACCAGCAGTCCCAAAGGTGGACTAAACGAGCAGTACTTC.

This clonotype was seen at least ten times. The chain couples TRBV28 to TRBJ1-2, with D unclear. Trimming left V 1 base short and J 4 bases short, with 7 bases between. The CDR3 is 13 amino acids. The germline V gene encodes CDR1 MDHEN and CDR2 SYDVKM. Here the CDR3 DNA reads TGTGCCAGCAGTTTATCCCAGCCCTATGGCTACACCTTC. Its protein product is CASSLSQPYGYTF.

On this clonotype: A much larger clone differs by one base, so this may be a read error. The rearrangement joins TRBV6-1 to TRBJ2-2; 9 nucleotides align to TRBD2. The V gene's germline CDR1 is MNHNS and CDR2 SASEGT. J lost 3 bases, V lost 5 bases, and 4 bases had no gene match. The CDR3 runs to 15 residues. As DNA, the CDR3 is TGTGCCAGCAGTATAGCGGGAGAAGACACCGGGGAGCTGTTTTTT. Its translation is CASSIAGEDTGELFF.

In its sample, this clonotype was seen a few times. The chain combines TRBV19 with TRBJ2-7, with 8 bases aligning to TRBD1. Unmatched junction bases numbered 22, after V lost 10 bases and J lost 5 bases. Germline V gene sequence: CDR1 LNHDA, CDR2 SQIVND (reference sequence). The CDR3 runs 17 residues. CDR3 DNA sequence: TGTGCCATCCCCTCCGGGACAGGCCTACCCCTTCTCGACGAGCAGTACTTC. It encodes CAIPSGTGLPLLDEQYF.

This clonotype was recorded many times. The genes are TRBV20-1 and TRBJ2-3; no clear D gene. The CDR3 is made up of 12 amino acids. V lost 3 bases and J 6 bases, leaving 10 bases between the germline ends. The V gene's germline CDR1 is DFQATT and CDR2 SNEGSKA (reference sequence). The CDR3 DNA sequence: TGCAGTGCTAGGTACCAAGCCGATACGCAGTATTTT. Its protein product is CSARYQADTQYF.

The chain combines TRBV5-1 with TRBJ2-1; 8 bases line up with TRBD2. Trimming at V came to 1 base and at J to 8 bases, leaving 5 bases not matched to a gene. In germline, CDR1 is SGHRS, CDR2 YFSETQ. The CDR3 consists of 14 residues. DNA for the CDR3: TGCGCCAGCAGCTTGAGAGCGGGAGTCGATGAGCAGTTCTTC. This gives the protein CASSLRAGVDEQFF.

Details on this clonotype: It may be a read error: a sequence one base away is much more abundant. This CDR3 is missing its conserved last phenylalanine or tryptophan, likely due to a read error. V gene TRBV7-9 combines with J gene TRBJ2-2, with no clear D. Germline lookup yields CDR1 SEHNR and CDR2 FQNEAQ (reference sequence). The V end lost 5 bases, the J end lost 1 base, and 8 bases lay between the germline ends. The CDR3 has 14 amino acids. CDR3 bases: TGTGCCAGCAGCCACGACATGAACACCGGGGAGCTGTTTCTT. Protein product: CASSHDMNTGELFL.